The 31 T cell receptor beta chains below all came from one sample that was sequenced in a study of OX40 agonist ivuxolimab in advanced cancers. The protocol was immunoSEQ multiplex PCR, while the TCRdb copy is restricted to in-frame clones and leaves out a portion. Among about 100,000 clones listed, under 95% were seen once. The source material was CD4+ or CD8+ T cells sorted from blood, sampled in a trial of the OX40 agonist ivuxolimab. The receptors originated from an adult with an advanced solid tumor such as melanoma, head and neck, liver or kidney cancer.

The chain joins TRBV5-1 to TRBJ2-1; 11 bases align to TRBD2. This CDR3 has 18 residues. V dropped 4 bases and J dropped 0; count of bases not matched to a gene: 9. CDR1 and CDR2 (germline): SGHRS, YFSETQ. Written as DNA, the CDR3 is TGCGCCAGCAGCCCTCTAGCGGGAGGACTTAGCTCCTACAATGAGCAGTTCTTC. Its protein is CASSPLAGGLSSYNEQFF. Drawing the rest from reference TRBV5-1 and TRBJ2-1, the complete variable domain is KAGVTQTPRYLIKTRGQQVTLSCSPISGHRSVSWYQQTPGQGLQFLFEYFSETQRNKGNFPGRFSGRQFSNSRSEMNVSTLELGDSALYLCASSPLAGGLSSYNEQFFGPGTRLTVL.

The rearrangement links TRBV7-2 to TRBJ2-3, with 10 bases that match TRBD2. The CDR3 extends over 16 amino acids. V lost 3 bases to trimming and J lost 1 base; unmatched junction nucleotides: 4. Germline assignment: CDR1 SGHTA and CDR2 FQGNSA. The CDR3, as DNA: TGTGCCAGCAGCTTCAGACTAGCGGGCGGCACAGATACGCAGTATTTT. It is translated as CASSFRLAGGTDTQYF.

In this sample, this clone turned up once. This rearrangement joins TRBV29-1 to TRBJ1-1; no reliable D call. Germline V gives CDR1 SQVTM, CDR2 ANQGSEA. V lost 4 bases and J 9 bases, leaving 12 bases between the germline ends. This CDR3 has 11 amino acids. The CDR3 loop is CSVVSGRKAFF. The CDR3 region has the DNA TGCAGCGTTGTGTCCGGGCGCAAAGCTTTCTTT.

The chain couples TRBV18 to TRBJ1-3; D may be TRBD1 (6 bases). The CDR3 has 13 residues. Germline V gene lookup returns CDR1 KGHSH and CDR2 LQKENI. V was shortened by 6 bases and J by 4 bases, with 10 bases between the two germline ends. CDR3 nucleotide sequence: TGTGCCAGCTCGCCCGGACAGGGAAACACCATATATTTT. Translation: CASSPGQGNTIYF.

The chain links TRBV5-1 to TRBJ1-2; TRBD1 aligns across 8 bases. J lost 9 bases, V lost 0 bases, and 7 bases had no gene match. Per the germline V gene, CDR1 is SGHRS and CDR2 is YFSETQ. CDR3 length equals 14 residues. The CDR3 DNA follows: TGCGCCAGCAGCTTGGAGCAGGGGGCTGTAAGCTACACCTTC. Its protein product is CASSLEQGAVSYTF.

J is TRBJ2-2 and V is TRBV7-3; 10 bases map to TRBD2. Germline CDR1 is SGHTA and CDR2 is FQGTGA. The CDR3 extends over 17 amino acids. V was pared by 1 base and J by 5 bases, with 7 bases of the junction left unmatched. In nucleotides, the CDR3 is TGTGCCAGCAGCTTAAGTCTAGCGGGAGCGCGTACCGGGGAGCTGTTTTTT. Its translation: CASSLSLAGARTGELFF.

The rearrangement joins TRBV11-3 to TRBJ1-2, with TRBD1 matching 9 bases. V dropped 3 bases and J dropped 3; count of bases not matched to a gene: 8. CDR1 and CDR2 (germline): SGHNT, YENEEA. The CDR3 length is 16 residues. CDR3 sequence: CASSLAGTGIDYGYTF. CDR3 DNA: TGTGCCAGCAGCTTGGCCGGGACAGGGATAGACTATGGCTACACCTTC.

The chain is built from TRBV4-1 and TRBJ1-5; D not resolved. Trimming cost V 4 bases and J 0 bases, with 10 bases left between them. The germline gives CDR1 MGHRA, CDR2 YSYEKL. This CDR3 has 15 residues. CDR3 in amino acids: CASSPLGYSNQPQHF. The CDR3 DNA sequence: TGCGCCAGCAGCCCCCTGGGTTATAGCAATCAGCCCCAGCATTTT.

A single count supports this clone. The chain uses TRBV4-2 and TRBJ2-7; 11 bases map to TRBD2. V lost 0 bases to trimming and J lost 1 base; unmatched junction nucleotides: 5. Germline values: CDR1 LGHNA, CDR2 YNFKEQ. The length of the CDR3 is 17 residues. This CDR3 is CASSQDLWTSGSYEQYF. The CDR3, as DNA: TGTGCCAGCAGCCAAGATCTTTGGACTAGCGGGTCCTACGAGCAGTACTTC.

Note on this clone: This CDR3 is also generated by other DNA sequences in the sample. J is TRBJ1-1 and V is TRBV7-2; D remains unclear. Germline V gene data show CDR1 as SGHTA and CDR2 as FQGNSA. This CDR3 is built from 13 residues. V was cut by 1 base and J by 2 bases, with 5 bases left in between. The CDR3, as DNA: TGTGCCAGCAGCTTAGTCCAAAACACTGAAGCTTTCTTT. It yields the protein CASSLVQNTEAFF.

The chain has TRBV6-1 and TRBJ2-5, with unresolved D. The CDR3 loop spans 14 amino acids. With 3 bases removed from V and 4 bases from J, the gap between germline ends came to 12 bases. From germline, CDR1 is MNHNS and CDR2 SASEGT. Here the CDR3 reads CASSELGYGETQYF. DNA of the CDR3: TGTGCCAGCAGTGAGTTAGGGTATGGAGAGACCCAGTACTTC.

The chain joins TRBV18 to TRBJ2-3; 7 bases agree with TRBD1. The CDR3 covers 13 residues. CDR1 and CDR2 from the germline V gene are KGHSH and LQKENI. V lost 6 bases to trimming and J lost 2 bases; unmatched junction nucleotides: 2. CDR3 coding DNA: TGTGCCAGCTCCGGGACAGCCACAGATACGCAGTATTTT. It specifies CASSGTATDTQYF.

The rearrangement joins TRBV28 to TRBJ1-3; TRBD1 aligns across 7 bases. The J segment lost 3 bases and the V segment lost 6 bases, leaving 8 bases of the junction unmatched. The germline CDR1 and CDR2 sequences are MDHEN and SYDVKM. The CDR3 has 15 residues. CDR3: CASSPQGGSGNTIYF. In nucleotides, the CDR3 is TGTGCCAGCAGCCCCCAAGGGGGCAGTGGAAACACCATATATTTT.

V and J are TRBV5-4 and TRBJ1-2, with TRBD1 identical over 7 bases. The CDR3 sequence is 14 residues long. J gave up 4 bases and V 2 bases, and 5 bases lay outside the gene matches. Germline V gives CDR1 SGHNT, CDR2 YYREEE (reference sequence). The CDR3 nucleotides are TGTGCCAGCAGCTTCCCAGGGGGAGTCTATGGCTACACCTTC. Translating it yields CASSFPGGVYGYTF.

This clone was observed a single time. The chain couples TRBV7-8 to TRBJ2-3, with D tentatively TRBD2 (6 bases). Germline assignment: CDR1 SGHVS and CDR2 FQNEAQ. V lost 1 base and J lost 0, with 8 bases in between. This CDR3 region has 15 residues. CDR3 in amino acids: CASSLVGSSTDTQYF. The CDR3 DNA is TGTGCCAGCAGCTTAGTCGGGAGCAGCACAGATACGCAGTATTTT. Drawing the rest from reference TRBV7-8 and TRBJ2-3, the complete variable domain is GAGVSQSPRYKVAKRGQDVALRCDPISGHVSLFWYQQALGQGPEFLTYFQNEAQLDKSGLPSDRFFAERPEGSVSTLKIQRTQQEDSAVYLCASSLVGSSTDTQYFGPGTRLTVL.

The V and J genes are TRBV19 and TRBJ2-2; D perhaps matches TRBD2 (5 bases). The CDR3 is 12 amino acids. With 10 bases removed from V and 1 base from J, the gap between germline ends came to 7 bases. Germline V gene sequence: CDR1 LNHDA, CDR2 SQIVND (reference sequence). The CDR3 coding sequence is TGTGCCACACGGGAGAACACCGGGGAGCTGTTTTTT. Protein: CATRENTGELFF.

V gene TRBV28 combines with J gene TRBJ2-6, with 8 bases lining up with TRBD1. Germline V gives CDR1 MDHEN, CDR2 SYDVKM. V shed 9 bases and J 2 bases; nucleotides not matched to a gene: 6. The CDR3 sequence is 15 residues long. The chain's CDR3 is CASGQGVTGANVLTF. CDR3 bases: TGTGCCAGTGGACAGGGTGTCACTGGGGCCAACGTCCTGACTTTC.

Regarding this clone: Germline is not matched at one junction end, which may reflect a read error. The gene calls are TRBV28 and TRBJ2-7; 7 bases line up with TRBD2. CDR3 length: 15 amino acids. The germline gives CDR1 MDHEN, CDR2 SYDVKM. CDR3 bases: TGTGCCACCCAAGCAGATCGGGGGAGGGCCCGGGTCTCAGACTTC. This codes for CATQADRGRARVSDF.

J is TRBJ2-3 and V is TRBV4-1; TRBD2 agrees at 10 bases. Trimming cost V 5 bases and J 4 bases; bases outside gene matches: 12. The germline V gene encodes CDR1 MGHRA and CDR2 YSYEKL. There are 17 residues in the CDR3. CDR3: CASSFVSSGSFADTQYF. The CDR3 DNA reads TGCGCCAGCAGCTTCGTTTCTAGCGGGAGTTTCGCAGATACGCAGTATTTT.

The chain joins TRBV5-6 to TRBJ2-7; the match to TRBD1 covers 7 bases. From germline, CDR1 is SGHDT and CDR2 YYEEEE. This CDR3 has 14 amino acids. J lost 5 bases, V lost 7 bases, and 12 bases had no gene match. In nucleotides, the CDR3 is TGTGCCAGCGACCGACAGGGAGTTTTCAACGAGCAGTACTTC. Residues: CASDRQGVFNEQYF. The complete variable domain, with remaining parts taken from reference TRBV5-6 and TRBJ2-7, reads DAGVTQSPTHLIKTRGQQVTLRCSPKSGHDTVSWYQQALGQGPQFIFQYYEEEERQRGNFPDRFSGHQFPNYSSELNVNALLLGDSALYLCASDRQGVFNEQYFGPGTRLTVT.

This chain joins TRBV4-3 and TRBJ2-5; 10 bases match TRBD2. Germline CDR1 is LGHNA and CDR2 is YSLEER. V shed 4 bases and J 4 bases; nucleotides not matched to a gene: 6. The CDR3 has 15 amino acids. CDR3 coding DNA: TGCGCCAGCAGCCTAACTAGCGGGACCAGAGAGACCCAGTACTTC. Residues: CASSLTSGTRETQYF.

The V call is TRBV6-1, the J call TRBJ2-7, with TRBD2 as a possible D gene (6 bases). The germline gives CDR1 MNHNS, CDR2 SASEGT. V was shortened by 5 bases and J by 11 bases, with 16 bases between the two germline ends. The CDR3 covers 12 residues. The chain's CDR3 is CASSTSTTTEYF. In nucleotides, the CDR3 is TGTGCCAGCAGTACTAGCACAACGACGGAGTACTTC.

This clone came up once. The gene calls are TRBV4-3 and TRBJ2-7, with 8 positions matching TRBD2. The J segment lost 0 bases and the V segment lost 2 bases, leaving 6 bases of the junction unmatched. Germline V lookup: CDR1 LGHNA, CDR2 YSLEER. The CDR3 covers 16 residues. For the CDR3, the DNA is TGCGCCAGCAGCCAAAGTCTAAGCGGGAGCTCCTACGAGCAGTACTTC. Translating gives CASSQSLSGSSYEQYF.

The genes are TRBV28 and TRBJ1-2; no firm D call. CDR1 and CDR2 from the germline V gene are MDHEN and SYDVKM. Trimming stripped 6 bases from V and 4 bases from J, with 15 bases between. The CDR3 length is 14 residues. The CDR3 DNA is TGTGCCAGCAGCCTTAGACGGGGTCTCTATGGCTACACCTTC. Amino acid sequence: CASSLRRGLYGYTF.

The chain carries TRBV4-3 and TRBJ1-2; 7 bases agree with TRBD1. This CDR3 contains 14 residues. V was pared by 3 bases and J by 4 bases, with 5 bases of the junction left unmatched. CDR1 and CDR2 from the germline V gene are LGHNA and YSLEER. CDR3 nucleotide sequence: TGCGCCAGCAGCCAGGTGAGGGGGCCCTATGGCTACACCTTC. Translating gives CASSQVRGPYGYTF.

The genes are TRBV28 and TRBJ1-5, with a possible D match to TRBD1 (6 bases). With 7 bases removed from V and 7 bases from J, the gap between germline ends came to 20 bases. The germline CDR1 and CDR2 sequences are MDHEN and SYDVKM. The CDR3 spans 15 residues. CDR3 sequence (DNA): TGTGCCAGCATTCTCAGGGGAGGGCGCGGGCAGCCCCAGCATTTT. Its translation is CASILRGGRGQPQHF.

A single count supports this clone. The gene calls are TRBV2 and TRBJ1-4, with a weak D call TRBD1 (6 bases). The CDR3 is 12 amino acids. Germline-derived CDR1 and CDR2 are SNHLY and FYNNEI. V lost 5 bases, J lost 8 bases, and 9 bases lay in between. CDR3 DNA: TGTGCCAGCAGTAGGACAGACGAAAAACTGTTTTTT. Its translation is CASSRTDEKLFF.

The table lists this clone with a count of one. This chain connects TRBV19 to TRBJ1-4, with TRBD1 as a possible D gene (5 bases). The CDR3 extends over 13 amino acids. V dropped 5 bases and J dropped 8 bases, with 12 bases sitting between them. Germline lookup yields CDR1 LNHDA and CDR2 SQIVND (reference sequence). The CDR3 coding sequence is TGTGCCAGTAGTTGGGACTTTTGGGAAAAACTGTTTTTT. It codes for CASSWDFWEKLFF.

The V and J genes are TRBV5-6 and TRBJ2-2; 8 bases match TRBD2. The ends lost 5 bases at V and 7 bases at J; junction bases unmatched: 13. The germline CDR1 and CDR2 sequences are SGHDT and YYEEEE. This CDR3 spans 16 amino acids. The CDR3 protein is CASSEAGAGFSGELFF. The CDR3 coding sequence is TGTGCCAGCAGTGAAGCGGGAGCGGGCTTTAGCGGGGAGCTGTTTTTT.

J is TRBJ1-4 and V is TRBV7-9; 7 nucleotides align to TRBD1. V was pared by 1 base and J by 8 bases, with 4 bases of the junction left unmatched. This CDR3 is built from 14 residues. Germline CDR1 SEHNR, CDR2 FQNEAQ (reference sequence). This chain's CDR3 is CASSLGQGSEKLFF. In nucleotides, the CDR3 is TGTGCCAGCAGCTTAGGACAGGGAAGCGAAAAACTGTTTTTT.

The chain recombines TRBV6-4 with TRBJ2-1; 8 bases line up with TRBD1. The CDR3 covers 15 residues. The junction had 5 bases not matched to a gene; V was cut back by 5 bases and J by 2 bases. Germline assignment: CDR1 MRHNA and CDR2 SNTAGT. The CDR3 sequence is CASSLEQGAYNEQFF. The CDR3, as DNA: TGTGCCAGCAGTCTTGAACAGGGGGCCTACAATGAGCAGTTCTTC.